This record concerns one TCR beta chain sequence. The sample comes from a study of cytomegalovirus exposure and HLA in healthy donors. Primers: 60 Vbeta forward and 13 Jbeta reverse. The table came from immunoSEQ multiplex PCR; TCRdb's copy has only in-frame clones and leaves some out. The sample includes roughly 150,000 clones, about 75% of them seen just once. The V segment lost 4 bases and the J segment 4 bases; nucleotides outside the gene matches: 8. The germline V gene encodes CDR1 MGHRA and CDR2 YSYEKL. This CDR3 has 16 residues. The sample was PBMCs. The V and J genes are TRBV4-1 and TRBJ1-4, with TRBD1 matching over 8 bases. This receptor was taken from a man in his late teens or twenties in good health and CMV-seropositive. CDR3 loop: CASSRSPGQDNEKLFF. CDR3 coding DNA: TGCGCCAGCAGCCGATCGCCGGGACAGGATAATGAAAAACTGTTTTTT.